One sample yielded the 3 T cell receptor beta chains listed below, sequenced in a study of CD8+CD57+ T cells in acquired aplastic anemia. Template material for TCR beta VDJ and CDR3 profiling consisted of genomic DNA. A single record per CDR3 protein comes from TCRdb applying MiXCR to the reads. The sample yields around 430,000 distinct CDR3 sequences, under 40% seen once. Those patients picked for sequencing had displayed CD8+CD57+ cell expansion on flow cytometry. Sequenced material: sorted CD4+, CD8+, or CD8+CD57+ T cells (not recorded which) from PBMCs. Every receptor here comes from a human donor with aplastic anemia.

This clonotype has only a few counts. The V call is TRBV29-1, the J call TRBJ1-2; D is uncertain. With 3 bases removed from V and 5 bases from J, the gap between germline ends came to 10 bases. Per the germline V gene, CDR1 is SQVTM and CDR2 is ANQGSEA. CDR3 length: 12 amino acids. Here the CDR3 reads CSVDDGPYGYTF. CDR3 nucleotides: TGCAGCGTTGACGACGGACCTTATGGCTACACCTTC.

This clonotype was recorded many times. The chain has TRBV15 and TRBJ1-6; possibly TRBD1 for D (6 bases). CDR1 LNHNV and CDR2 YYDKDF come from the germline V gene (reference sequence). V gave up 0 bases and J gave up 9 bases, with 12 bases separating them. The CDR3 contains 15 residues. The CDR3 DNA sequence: TGTGCCACCAGCAGAGAGAACGGGGGCATTTCACCCCTCCACTTT. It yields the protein CATSRENGGISPLHF. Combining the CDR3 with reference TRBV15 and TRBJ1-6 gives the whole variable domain DAMVIQNPRYQVTQFGKPVTLSCSQTLNHNVMYWYQQKSSQAPKLLFHYYDKDFNNEADTPDNFQSRRPNTSFCFLDIRSPGLGDTAMYLCATSRENGGISPLHFGNGTRLTVT.

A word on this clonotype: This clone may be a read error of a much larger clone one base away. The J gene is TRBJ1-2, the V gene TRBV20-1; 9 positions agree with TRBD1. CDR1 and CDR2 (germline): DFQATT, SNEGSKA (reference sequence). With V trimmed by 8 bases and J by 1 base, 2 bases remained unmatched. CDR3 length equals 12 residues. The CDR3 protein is CSKTGGNYGYTF. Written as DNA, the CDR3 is TGCAGTAAGACAGGGGGTAACTATGGCTACACCTTC.